The present T cell receptor beta chain was sequenced within a study of control samples from healthy donors and cancer patients. The CDR3 sequence is 14 residues long. Germline V gene data show CDR1 as ENHRY and CDR2 as SYGVKD. V was shortened by 9 bases and J by 3 bases, with 17 bases between the two germline ends. Using immunoSEQ multiplex PCR, the repertoire was profiled, and TCRdb retains in-frame clones only, with some absent. The profile shows about 130,000 clones, approximately 94% of them singletons. The chain combines TRBV10-3 with TRBJ1-1; possible D gene TRBD1, 5 bases. The sample consisted of PBMCs. The TCR originated in a man aged 45-60 years with head and neck cancer. In DNA, the CDR3 is TGTGCCATGAGGGACCCTTGGGCGGACACTGAAGCTTTCTTT. Protein product: CAMRDPWADTEAFF.